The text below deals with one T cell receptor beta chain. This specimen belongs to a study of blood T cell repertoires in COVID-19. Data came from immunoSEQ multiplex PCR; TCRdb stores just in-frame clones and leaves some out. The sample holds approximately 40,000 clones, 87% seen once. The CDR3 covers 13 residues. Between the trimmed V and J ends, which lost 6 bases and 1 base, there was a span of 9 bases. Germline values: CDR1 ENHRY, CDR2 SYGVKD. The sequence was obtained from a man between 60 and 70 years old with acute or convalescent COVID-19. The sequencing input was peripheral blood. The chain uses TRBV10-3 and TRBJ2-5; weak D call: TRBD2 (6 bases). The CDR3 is CAIRPEGQETQYF. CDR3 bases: TGTGCCATCAGACCGGAGGGCCAAGAGACCCAGTACTTC.